This T cell receptor (beta chain) came from a study of cytomegalovirus exposure and HLA in healthy donors. Study results and limitations: Immune exposure was documented only through CMV serostatus. TCR beta sequences reportedly predicted the HLA-A and HLA-B alleles of most subjects accurately. In a later analysis, CMV-associated beta chains were mostly HLA-associated, it appeared.

As to this clone: Its target is unknown.

The PCR ran on 60 Vbeta and 13 Jbeta primers. Sequencing used immunoSEQ multiplex PCR; TCRdb keeps in-frame clones, though not all of them. This sample has about 220,000 clones; more than 65% occur once, and the top ten carry 0.63%. The CDR3 is 15 residues long. Trimming took off 7 bases at V and 7 bases at J, with 23 bases between the two ends. CDR1 MGHRA and CDR2 YSYEKL come from the germline V gene. Among the donors, all were healthy bone marrow donors. What was sequenced was PBMCs. The V gene is TRBV4-1, the J gene TRBJ2-7; a possible D gene is TRBD1 (5 bases). The sequence was obtained from a man in his late teens or twenties in good health and CMV-seronegative. As DNA, the CDR3 is TGCGCCAGCACCCCAGGGCCAGGGCCTATGGGGGAGCAGTACTTC. This encodes CASTPGPGPMGEQYF.